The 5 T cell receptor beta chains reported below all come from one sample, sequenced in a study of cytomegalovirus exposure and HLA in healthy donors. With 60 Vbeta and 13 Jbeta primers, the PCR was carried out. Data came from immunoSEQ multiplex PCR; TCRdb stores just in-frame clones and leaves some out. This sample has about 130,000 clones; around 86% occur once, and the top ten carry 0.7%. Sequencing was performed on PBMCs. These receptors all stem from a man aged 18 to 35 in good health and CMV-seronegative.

CDR3 loop: CASSPTPNAQETQYF. The CDR3 nucleotides are TGTGCCAGCTCACCAACTCCAAACGCCCAAGAGACCCAGTACTTC. The V gene is TRBV18, the J gene TRBJ2-5; D gene uncertain. CDR1 KGHSH and CDR2 LQKENI come from the germline V gene. The CDR3 loop spans 15 amino acids. The V gene lost 2 bases and the J gene lost 1 base, with 11 bases spanning the gap. Combining the CDR3 with reference TRBV18 and TRBJ2-5 gives the whole variable domain NAGVMQNPRHLVRRRGQEARLRCSPMKGHSHVYWYRQLPEEGLKFMVYLQKENIIDESGMPKERFSAEFPKEGPSILRIQQVVRGDSAAYFCASSPTPNAQETQYFGPGTRLLVL.

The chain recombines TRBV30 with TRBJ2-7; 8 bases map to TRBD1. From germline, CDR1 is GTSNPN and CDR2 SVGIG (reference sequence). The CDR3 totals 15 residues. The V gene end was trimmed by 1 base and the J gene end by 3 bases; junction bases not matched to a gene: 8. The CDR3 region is CAWSANRGIDYEQYF. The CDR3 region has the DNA TGTGCCTGGAGTGCGAACAGGGGGATCGACTACGAGCAGTACTTC.

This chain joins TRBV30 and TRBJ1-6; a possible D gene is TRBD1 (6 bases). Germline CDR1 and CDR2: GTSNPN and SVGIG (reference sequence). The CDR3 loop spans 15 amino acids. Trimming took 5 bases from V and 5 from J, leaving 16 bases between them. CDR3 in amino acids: CAWESGTPNNSPLHF. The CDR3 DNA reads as TGTGCCTGGGAATCCGGGACACCGAATAATTCACCCCTCCACTTT.

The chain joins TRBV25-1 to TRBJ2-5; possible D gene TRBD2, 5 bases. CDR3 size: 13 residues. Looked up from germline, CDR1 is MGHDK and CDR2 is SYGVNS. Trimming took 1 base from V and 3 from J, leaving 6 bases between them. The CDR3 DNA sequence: TGTGCCAGCAGTGAATCCGGGGAAGAGACCCAGTACTTC. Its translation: CASSESGEETQYF.

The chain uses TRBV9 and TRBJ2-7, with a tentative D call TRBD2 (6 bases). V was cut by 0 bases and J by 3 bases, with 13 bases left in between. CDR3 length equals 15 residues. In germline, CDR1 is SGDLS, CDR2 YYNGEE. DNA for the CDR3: TGTGCCAGCAGCGTAGATCTGGGACTGGGCTACGAGCAGTACTTC. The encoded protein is CASSVDLGLGYEQYF. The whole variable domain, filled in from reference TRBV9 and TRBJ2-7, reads DSGVTQTPKHLITATGQRVTLRCSPRSGDLSVYWYQQSLDQGLQFLIQYYNGEERAKGNILERFSAQQFPDLHSELNLSSLELGDSALYFCASSVDLGLGYEQYFGPGTRLTVT.